This section outlines one T cell receptor (beta chain) sequence together with its context. Its antigen is unknown. This sample stems from a study of OX40 agonist ivuxolimab in advanced cancers. Overall study context: Ivuxolimab, an antibody acting as an agonist of OX40 (CD134), was used to treat patients. Ivuxolimab doses were 0.01, 0.1, 0.3, 1.5, 3 or 10 mg/kg every 2 weeks. The group had a mean age of roughly 65 years, ranged from about 20 to 79, and was around 86% male. General study results and limits: More expanded clones were found, on average, in CD8+ than in CD4+ T cells.

Repertoires were generated with immunoSEQ multiplex PCR, while TCRdb's copy carries only in-frame clones and drops some. This sample carries tens of thousands of clones, 70% to 90% of them seen once, and the ten largest clones take approximately 9.1%. CDR3 length: 15 residues. Trimming pared 7 bases from V and 1 base from J, leaving 14 bases between. The germline gives CDR1 LNHDA, CDR2 SQIVND (reference sequence). The chain carries TRBV19 and TRBJ1-3; no reliable D call. This clonotype was obtained from an adult with an advanced solid tumor such as melanoma, head and neck, liver or kidney cancer. This specimen consisted of CD4+ or CD8+ T cells sorted from blood, obtained in a trial of the OX40 agonist ivuxolimab. The CDR3 DNA reads TGTGCCAGTACCGACCCGATACTTTCTGGAAACACCATATATTTT. It is translated as CASTDPILSGNTIYF.